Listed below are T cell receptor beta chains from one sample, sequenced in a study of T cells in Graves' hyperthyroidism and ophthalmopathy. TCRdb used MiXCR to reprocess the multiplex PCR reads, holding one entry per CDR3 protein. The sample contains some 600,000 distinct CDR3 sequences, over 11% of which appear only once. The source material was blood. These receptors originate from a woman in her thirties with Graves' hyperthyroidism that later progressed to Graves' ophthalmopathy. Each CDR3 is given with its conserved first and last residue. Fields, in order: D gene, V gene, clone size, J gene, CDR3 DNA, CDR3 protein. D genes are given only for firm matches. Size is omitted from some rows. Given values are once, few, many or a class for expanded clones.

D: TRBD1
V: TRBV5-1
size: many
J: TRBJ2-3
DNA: TGCGCCAGCAGCTTGGCCGGGACAGAGAGCACAGATACGCAGTATTTT
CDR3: CASSLAGTESTDTQYF

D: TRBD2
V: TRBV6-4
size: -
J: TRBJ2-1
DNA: TGTGCCAGCAGTGACTCGGGTAGCGGGAGGGCCGGGAGTGAGCAGTTCTTC
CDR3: CASSDSGSGRAGSEQFF

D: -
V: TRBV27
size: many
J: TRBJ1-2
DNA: TGTGCCAGCAGTCTGACAGGAGCAGGCTACACCTTC
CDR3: CASSLTGAGYTF

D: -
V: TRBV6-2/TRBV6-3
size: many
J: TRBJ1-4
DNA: TGTGCCAGCAGTGACCACCCGAATGAAAAACTGTTTTTT
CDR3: CASSDHPNEKLFF

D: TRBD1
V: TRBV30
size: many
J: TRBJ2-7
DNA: TGTGCCTGGAGTTTCAGGGGGTCCTACGAGCAGTACTTC
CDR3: CAWSFRGSYEQYF

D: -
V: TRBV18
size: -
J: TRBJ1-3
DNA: TGTGCCAGCTCACCAGCGATGGTCTCTGGAAACACCATATATTTT
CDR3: CASSPAMVSGNTIYF

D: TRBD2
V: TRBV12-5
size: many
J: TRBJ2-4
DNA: TGTGCTAGTGGGGCGGGAGTACTAGCCAAAAACATTCAGTACTTC
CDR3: CASGAGVLAKNIQYF

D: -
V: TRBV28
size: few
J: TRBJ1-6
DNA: TGTGCCAGCAGTTACGGATCCAATAATTCACCCCTCCACTTT
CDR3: CASSYGSNNSPLHF

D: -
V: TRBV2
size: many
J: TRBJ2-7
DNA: TGTGCCAGCAGTGATCAGTCCTACGAGCAGTACTTC
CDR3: CASSDQSYEQYF

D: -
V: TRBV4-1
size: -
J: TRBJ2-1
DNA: TGCGCCAGCAGCCAAGAAAGGTCGGGAAACAATGAGCAGTTCTTC
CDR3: CASSQERSGNNEQFF

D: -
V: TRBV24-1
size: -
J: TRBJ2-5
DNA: TGTGCCACCAGTGATCGGGCAACTAGGAGAGCGGAGGAGACCCAGTACTTC
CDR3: CATSDRATRRAEETQYF

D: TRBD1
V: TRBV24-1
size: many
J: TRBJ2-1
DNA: TGTGCCACGACGGGGACAGGGGAAAATGAGCAGTTCTTC
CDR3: CATTGTGENEQFF

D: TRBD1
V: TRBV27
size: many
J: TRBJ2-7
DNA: TGTGCCAGCAGCCCGGGACAGCCCTACGAGCAGTACTTC
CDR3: CASSPGQPYEQYF

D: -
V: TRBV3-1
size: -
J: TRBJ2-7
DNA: TGTGCCAGCAGCCAAGTGACACAGGGCAACATGTTCTACGAGCAGTACTTC
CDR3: CASSQVTQGNMFYEQYF

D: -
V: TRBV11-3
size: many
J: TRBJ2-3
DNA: TGTGCCAGCAGCCTCCATGGGAGCGGAAACACAGATACGCAGTATTTT
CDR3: CASSLHGSGNTDTQYF

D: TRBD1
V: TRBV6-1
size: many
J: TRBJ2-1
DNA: TGTGCCAGCAGTGAATCGACAGGGCAGAATGAGCAGTTCTTC
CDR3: CASSESTGQNEQFF

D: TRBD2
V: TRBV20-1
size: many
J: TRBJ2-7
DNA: TGCAGTGCTGGGGGACTAGCGGGCATCTACGAGCAGTACTTC
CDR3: CSAGGLAGIYEQYF

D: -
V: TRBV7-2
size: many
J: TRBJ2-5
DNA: TGTGCCAGCAGTTCAAGGGTGAGAGAGACCCAGTACTTC
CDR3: CASSSRVRETQYF

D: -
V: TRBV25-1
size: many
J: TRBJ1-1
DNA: TGTGCCAGCAGTGAATGGGAGGGGACGAACACTGAAGCTTTCTTT
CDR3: CASSEWEGTNTEAFF

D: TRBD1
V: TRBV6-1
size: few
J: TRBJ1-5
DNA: TGTGCCAGCTGTCGATCAGGGGGGCAGGGACGTTGGCAGCCCCAGCATTTT
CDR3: CASCRSGGQGRWQPQHF

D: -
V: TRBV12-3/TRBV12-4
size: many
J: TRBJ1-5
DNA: TGTGCCAGCAGGGTGACAGCAACTCAGCCCCAGCATTTT
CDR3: CASRVTATQPQHF

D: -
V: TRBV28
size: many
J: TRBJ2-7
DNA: TGTGCCAGCATGCGCAGCTCCTACGAGCAGTACTTC
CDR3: CASMRSSYEQYF

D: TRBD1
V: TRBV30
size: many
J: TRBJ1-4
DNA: TGTGCCTGGAGGGGACAGGGGCAGGAAAAACTGTTTTTT
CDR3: CAWRGQGQEKLFF

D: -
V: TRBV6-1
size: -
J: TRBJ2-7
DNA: TGTGCCAGCAGCAGCCACGAGCAGTACTTC
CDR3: CASSSHEQYF

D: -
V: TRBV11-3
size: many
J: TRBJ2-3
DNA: TGTGCCAGCAGCTTAGATTTGATCACAGATACGCAGTATTTT
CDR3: CASSLDLITDTQYF

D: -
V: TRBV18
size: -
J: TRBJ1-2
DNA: TGTGCCAGCTCACCACCCGGACAGACCTTATATGGCTACACCTTC
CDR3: CASSPPGQTLYGYTF

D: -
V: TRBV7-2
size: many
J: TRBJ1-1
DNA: TGTGCCAGCAGCTTAGTCGGGGGACCGAACACTGAAGCTTTCTTT
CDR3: CASSLVGGPNTEAFF

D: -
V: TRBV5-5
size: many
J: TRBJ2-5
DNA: TGTGCCAGCGACCTGGGGGAGACCCAGTACTTC
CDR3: CASDLGETQYF

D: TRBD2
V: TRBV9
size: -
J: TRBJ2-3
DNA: TGTGCCAGCGGAGCGGGAGAAACTTCGGGTATTCGGGGTACGCAGTATTTT
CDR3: CASGAGETSGIRGTQYF

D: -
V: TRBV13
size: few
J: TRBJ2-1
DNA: TGTGCCAGCAGCTTAAACAGACACTCCTACAATGAGCAGTTCTTC
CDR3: CASSLNRHSYNEQFF

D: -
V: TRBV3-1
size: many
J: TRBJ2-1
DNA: TGTGCCAGCAGGCGTCAGGGGCTGGCGGACTCCTACAATGAGCAGTTCTTC
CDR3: CASRRQGLADSYNEQFF

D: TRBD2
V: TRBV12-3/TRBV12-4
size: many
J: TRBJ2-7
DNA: TGTGCCAGCAGTCCTATCGGGGGACTAGCGGGTCGCTCCTACGAGCAGTACTTC
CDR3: CASSPIGGLAGRSYEQYF

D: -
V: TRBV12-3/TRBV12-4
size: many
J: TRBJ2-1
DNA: TGTGCCAGCAGTTTCCGGTACTACAATGAGCAGTTCTTC
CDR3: CASSFRYYNEQFF

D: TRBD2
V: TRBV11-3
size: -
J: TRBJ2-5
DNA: TGTGCCAGCGCGGGGGGGGTCGGAGAGACCCAGTACTTC
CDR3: CASAGGVGETQYF

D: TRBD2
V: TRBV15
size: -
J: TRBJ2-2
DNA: TGTGCCACCAGCAATGCGGGAGCGGGAACCGGGGAGCTGTTTTTT
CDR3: CATSNAGAGTGELFF